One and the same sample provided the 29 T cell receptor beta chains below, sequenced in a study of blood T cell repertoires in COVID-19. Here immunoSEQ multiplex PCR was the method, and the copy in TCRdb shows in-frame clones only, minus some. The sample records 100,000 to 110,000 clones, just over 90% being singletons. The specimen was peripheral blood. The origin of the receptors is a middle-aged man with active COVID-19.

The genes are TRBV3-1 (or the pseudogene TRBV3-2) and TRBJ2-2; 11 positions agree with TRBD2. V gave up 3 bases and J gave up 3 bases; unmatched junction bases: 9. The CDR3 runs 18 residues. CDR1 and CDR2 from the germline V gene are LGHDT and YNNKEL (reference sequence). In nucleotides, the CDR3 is TGTGCCAGCAGCCATGCCCCGGGACTAGCGGCACACACCGGGGAGCTGTTTTTT. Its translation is CASSHAPGLAAHTGELFF.

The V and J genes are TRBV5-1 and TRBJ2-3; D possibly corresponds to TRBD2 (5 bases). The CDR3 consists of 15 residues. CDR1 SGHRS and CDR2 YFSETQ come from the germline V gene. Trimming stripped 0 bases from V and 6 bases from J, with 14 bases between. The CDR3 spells CASSLGHLARDTQYF. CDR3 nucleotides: TGCGCCAGCAGCTTGGGTCACCTAGCTAGGGATACGCAGTATTTT.

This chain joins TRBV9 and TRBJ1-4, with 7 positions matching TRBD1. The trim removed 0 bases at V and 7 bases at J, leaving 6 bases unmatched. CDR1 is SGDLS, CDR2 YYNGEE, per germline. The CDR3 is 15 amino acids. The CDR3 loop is CASSVGGGDIEKLFF. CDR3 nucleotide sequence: TGTGCCAGCAGCGTAGGAGGGGGCGACATTGAAAAACTGTTTTTT. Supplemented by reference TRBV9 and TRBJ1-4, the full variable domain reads DSGVTQTPKHLITATGQRVTLRCSPRSGDLSVYWYQQSLDQGLQFLIQYYNGEERAKGNILERFSAQQFPDLHSELNLSSLELGDSALYFCASSVGGGDIEKLFFGSGTQLSVL.

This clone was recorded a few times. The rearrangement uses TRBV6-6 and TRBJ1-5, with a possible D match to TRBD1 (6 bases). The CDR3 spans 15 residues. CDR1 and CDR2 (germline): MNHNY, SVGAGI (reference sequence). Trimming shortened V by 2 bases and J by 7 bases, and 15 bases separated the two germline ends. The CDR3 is CASSYLTGSGQPQHF. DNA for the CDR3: TGTGCCAGCAGTTACCTAACAGGGTCAGGGCAGCCCCAGCATTTT.

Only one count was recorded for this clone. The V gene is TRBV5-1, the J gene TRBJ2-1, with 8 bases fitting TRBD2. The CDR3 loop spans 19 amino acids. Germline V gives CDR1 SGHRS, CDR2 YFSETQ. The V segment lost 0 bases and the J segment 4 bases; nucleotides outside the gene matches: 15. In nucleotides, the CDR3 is TGCGCCAGCAGCTTGGAGGTGTTAGCGGGGCCCGAGAATTACAATGAGCAGTTCTTC. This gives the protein CASSLEVLAGPENYNEQFF.

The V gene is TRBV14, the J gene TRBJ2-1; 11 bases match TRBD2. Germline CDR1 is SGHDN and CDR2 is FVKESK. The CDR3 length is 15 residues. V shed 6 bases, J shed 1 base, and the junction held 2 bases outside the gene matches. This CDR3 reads CASRRTSGSYNEQFF. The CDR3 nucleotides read TGTGCCAGCAGACGGACTAGCGGGTCCTACAATGAGCAGTTCTTC.

The CDR3 sequence: CAVKYQLANTGELFF. The DNA for the CDR3 is TGTGCCGTAAAATACCAACTAGCGAACACCGGGGAGCTGTTTTTT. The V gene is TRBV6-5, the J gene TRBJ2-2; the D gene is possibly TRBD2 (5 bases). V was cut by 11 bases and J by 0 bases, with 16 bases left in between. In germline, CDR1 is MNHEY, CDR2 SVGAGI. This CDR3 comprises 15 residues.

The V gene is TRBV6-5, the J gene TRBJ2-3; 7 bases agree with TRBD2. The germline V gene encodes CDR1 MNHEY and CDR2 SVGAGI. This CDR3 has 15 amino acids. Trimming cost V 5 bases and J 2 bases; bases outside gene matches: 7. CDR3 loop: CASSRLAGVTDTQYF. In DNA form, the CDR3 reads TGTGCCAGCAGTCGACTAGCCGGGGTCACAGATACGCAGTATTTT.

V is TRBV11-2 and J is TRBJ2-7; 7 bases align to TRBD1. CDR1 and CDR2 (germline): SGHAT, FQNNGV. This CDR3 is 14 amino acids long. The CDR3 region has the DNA TGTGCCAGCAGCCTAGAGCAGGGGGCCTACGAGCAGTACGTC. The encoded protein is CASSLEQGAYEQYV.

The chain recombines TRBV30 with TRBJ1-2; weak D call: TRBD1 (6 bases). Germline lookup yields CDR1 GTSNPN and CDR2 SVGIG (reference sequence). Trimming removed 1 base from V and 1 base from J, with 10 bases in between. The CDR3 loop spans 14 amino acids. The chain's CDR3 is CAWSETGLNYGYTF. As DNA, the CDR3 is TGTGCCTGGAGTGAGACAGGACTTAACTATGGCTACACCTTC.

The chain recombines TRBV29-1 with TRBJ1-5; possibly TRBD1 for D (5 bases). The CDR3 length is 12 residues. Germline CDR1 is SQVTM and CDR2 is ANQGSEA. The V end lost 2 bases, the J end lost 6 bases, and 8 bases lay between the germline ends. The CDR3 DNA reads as TGCAGCGTTGAACTGCAGGGTCAGCCCCAGCATTTT. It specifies CSVELQGQPQHF.

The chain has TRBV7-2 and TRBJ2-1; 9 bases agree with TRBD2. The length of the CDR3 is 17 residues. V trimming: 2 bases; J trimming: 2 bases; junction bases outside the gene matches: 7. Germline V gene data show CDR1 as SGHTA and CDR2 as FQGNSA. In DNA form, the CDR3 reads TGTGCCAGCAGCTTAAGTGCTAGCGGGGTTACCTACAATGAGCAGTTCTTC. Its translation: CASSLSASGVTYNEQFF. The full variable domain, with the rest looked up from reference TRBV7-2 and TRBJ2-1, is GAGVSQSPSNKVTEKGKDVELRCDPISGHTALYWYRQSLGQGLEFLIYFQGNSAPDKSGLPSDRFSAERTGGSVSTLTIQRTQQEDSAVYLCASSLSASGVTYNEQFFGPGTRLTVL.

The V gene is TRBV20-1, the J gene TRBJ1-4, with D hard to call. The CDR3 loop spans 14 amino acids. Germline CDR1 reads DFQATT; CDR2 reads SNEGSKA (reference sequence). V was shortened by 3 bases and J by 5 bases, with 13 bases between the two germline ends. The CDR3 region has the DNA TGCAGTGCTAGTGAAGGGAGTAGGAATGAAAAACTGTTTTTT. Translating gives CSASEGSRNEKLFF.

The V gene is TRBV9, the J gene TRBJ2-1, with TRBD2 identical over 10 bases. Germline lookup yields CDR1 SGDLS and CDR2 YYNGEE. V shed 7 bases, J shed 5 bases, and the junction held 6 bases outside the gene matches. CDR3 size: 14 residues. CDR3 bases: TGTGCCAGCTCAGGGCTAGCGGGGGACAATGAGCAGTTCTTC. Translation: CASSGLAGDNEQFF.

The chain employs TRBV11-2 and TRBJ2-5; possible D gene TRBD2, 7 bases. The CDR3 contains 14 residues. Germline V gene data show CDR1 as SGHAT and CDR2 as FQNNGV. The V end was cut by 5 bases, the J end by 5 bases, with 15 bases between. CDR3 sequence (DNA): TGTGCCAGCAGCAGGGGGGGCGCCGGGGAGACCCAGTACTTC. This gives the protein CASSRGGAGETQYF.

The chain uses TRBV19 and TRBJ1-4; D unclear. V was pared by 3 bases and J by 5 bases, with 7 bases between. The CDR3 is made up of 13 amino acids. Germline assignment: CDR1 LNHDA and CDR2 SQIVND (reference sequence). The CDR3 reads CASSIFINEKLFF. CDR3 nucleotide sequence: TGTGCCAGTAGTATCTTTATAAATGAAAAACTGTTTTTT.

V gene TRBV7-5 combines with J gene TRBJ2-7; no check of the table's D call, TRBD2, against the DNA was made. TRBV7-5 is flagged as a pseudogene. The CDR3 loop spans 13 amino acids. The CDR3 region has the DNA TGTGCCAGAAGCTTAGTTGTTACCTACGAGCAGTACTTC. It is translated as CARSLVVTYEQYF.

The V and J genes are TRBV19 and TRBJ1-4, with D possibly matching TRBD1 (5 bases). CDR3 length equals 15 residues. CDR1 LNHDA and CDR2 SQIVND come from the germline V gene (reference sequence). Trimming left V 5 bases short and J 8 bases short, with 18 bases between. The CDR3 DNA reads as TGTGCCAGTAGTGTGCAGATAGGGGCCCAGGAAAAACTGTTTTTT. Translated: CASSVQIGAQEKLFF.

Here the CDR3 reads CASRIQTGSYNEQFF. The DNA of the CDR3 is TGTGCCAGCCGTATCCAGACTGGTTCCTACAATGAGCAGTTCTTC. This sequence joins TRBV7-9 and TRBJ2-1; D not resolved. V lost 8 bases to trimming and J lost 1 base, with 15 bases between them. Germline V gene data show CDR1 as SEHNR and CDR2 as FQNEAQ (reference sequence). There are 15 residues in the CDR3.

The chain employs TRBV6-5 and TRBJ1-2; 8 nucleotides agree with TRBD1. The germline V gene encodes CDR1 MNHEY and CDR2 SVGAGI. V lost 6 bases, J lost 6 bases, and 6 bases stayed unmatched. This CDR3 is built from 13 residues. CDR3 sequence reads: CASRRQGSHGYTF. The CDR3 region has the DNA TGTGCCAGCAGAAGACAGGGGTCCCATGGCTACACCTTC.

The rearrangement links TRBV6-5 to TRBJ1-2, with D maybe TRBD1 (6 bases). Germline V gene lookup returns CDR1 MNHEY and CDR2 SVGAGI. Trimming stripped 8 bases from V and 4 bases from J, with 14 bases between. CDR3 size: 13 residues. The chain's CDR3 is CASLGGAGYGYTF. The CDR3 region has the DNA TGTGCCAGCCTAGGGGGGGCTGGCTATGGCTACACCTTC.

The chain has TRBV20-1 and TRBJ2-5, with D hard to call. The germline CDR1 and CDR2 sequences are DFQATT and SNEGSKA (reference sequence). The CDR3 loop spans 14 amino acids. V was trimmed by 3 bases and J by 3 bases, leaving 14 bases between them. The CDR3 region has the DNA TGCAGTGCTAGTTCTGGAGCGCTTAAAGAGACCCAGTACTTC. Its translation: CSASSGALKETQYF.

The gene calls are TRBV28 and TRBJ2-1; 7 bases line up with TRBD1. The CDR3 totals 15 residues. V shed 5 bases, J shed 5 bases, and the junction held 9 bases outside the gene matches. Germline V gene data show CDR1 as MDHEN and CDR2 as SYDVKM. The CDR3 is CASSPTDRLNNEQFF. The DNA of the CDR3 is TGTGCCAGCAGTCCCACGGACAGGCTAAACAATGAGCAGTTCTTC.

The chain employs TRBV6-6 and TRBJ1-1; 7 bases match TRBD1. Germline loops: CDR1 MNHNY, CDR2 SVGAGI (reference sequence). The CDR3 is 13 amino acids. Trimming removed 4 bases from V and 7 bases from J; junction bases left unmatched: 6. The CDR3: CASSSTGNLEAFF. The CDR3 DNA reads TGTGCCAGCAGTTCGACAGGGAACCTTGAAGCTTTCTTT.

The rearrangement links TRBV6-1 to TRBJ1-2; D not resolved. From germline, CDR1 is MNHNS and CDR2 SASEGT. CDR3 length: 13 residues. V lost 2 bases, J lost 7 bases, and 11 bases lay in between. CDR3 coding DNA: TGTGCCAGCAGTGAAATCAGAGGAAGTGGCTACACCTTC. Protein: CASSEIRGSGYTF.

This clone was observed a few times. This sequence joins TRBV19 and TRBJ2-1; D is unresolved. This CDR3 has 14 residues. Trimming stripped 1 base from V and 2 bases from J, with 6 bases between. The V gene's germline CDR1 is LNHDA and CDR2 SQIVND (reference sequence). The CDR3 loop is CASSIGQAYNEQFF. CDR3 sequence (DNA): TGTGCCAGTAGTATAGGCCAGGCCTACAATGAGCAGTTCTTC.

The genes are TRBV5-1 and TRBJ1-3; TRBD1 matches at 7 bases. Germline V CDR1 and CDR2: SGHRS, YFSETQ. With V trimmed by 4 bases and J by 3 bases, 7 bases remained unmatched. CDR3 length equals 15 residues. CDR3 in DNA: TGCGCCAGCAGCCCCGGTGCAGGGGGTGGAAACACCATATATTTT. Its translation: CASSPGAGGGNTIYF.

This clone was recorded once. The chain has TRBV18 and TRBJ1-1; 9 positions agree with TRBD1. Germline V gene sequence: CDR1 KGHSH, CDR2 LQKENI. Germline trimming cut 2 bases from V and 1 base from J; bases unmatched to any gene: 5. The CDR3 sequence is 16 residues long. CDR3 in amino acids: CASSPSGQGRNTEAFF. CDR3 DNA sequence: TGTGCCAGCTCACCATCGGGACAGGGAAGGAACACTGAAGCTTTCTTT.

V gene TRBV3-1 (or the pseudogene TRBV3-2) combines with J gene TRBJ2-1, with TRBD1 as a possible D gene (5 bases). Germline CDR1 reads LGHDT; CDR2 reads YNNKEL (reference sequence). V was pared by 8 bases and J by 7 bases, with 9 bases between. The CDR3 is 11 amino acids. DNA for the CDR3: TGTGCCAGCGGCAGGGTTAATGAGCAGTTCTTC. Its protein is CASGRVNEQFF.